This T cell receptor (beta chain) was documented in a study of regulatory T cells in long-lasting Graves disease. Arm-PCR of CDR3 regions with iRepertoire HTBI primers generated TCR beta libraries. One entry per CDR3 protein, called by TCRdb with MiXCR from the multiplex PCR reads. Of 350,000 to 500,000 distinct CDR3 sequences detected, about 15% appear once; the ten largest clones hold roughly 18%. Time point meaning: newly diagnosed GD, antithyroid drugs for less than 3 months. Following extraction of RNA from PBMCs, that RNA was used to make the TCR library. The CDR3 covers 15 residues. Trimming left V 0 bases short and J 4 bases short, with 12 bases between. CDR1 MNHEY and CDR2 SVGAGI come from the germline V gene. This clonotype appeared many times. This sample was also put to use in a study of T cells in Graves' hyperthyroidism and ophthalmopathy.

Sequences were derived from peripheral blood mononuclear cells (PBMCs), sampled at new diagnosis, from a patient treated with antithyroid drugs. The source of this sequence is a woman aged 45-65 years with Graves disease. The chain uses TRBV6-5 and TRBJ1-1, with unresolved D. CDR3 nucleotides: TGTGCCAGCAGTTACTCTTCACCGAGGGTCACTGAAGCTTTCTTT. This translates into CASSYSSPRVTEAFF.